The 27 T cell receptor beta chains listed next were all sequenced from one sample in a study of PD-1 blockade in classical Hodgkin lymphoma. Exposure to brentuximab vedotin varied, and each patient had relapsed following autologous stem cell transplantation. The repertoire was sequenced with immunoSEQ multiplex PCR; TCRdb's copy has only in-frame clones and lacks some. This table holds 70,000 to 80,000 clones, under 95% found once. The sample here was peripheral blood mononuclear cells (PBMCs), taken at baseline. The receptors were sampled from a human donor with classical Hodgkin lymphoma.

V usage is TRBV27 and J usage is TRBJ2-3; no firm D call. The V end lost 6 bases, the J end lost 2 bases, and 9 bases lay between the germline ends. This CDR3 comprises 13 residues. Germline CDR1 reads MNHEY; CDR2 reads SMNVEV (reference sequence). This chain's CDR3 is CASRQFPTDTQYF. CDR3 sequence (DNA): TGTGCCAGCAGACAGTTCCCCACAGATACGCAGTATTTT.

This chain connects TRBV19 to TRBJ2-7, with 9 bases lining up with TRBD2. This CDR3 is 15 amino acids long. Germline CDR1 and CDR2: LNHDA and SQIVND (reference sequence). V lost 5 bases and J lost 2; bases outside the gene matches: 7. CDR3 sequence: CASSAGTSLAYEQYF. CDR3 coding DNA: TGTGCCAGTAGTGCCGGGACTAGCCTTGCCTACGAGCAGTACTTC.

The genes are TRBV7-9 and TRBJ1-1; D is ambiguous. CDR1 and CDR2 from the germline V gene are SEHNR and FQNEAQ (reference sequence). V shed 2 bases and J shed 0 bases, with 7 bases lying between them. This CDR3 region has 14 residues. The DNA of the CDR3 is TGTGCCAGCAGCTTACTGGATTTGAACACTGAAGCTTTCTTT. It yields the protein CASSLLDLNTEAFF.

J is TRBJ2-1 and V is TRBV7-7, with 9 bases that match TRBD1. Germline assignment: CDR1 SSHAT and CDR2 FNYEAQ (reference sequence). The CDR3 runs 15 residues. V dropped 5 bases and J dropped 4; count of bases not matched to a gene: 6. CDR3 bases: TGTGCCAGCAGCCCATCGGGACAGGGATACAATGAGCAGTTCTTC. Its protein is CASSPSGQGYNEQFF.

V is TRBV6-6 and J is TRBJ1-3, with 7 bases that match TRBD1. Trimming cost V 4 bases and J 3 bases; bases outside gene matches: 9. Germline V CDR1 and CDR2: MNHNY, SVGAGI (reference sequence). The CDR3 contains 16 residues. The CDR3 coding sequence is TGTGCCAGCAGTTTAACTAGACAGGGCAGTGGAAACACCATATATTTT. It encodes CASSLTRQGSGNTIYF.

The V gene is TRBV6-1, the J gene TRBJ1-4; 9 bases agree with TRBD1. CDR1 and CDR2 (germline): MNHNS, SASEGT. The V gene end was trimmed by 2 bases and the J gene end by 3 bases; junction bases not matched to a gene: 4. The CDR3 spans 16 residues. CDR3 in DNA: TGTGCCAGCAGTGAAAGTAGACAGGGGGCTAATGAAAAACTGTTTTTT. Translating it yields CASSESRQGANEKLFF.

The chain recombines TRBV5-5 with TRBJ1-1; 8 positions agree with TRBD1. This CDR3 spans 14 amino acids. V trimming: 1 base; J trimming: 4 bases; junction bases outside the gene matches: 3. CDR1 and CDR2 (germline): SGHKS, YYEKEE (reference sequence). The CDR3 region has the DNA TGTGCCAGCAGCTTGCTAACAGGGGGCACTGAAGCTTTCTTT. It specifies CASSLLTGGTEAFF.

This sequence joins TRBV19 and TRBJ2-1, with 12 bases that match TRBD1. Germline values: CDR1 LNHDA, CDR2 SQIVND (reference sequence). The J segment lost 8 bases and the V segment lost 3 bases, leaving 5 bases of the junction unmatched. The CDR3 runs 15 residues. This CDR3 is CASSMGQGAGDEQFF. Written as DNA, the CDR3 is TGTGCCAGTAGTATGGGACAGGGGGCGGGTGATGAGCAGTTCTTC.

Here the CDR3 reads CASSFRDQTDTQYF. The CDR3 region has the DNA TGTGCCAGCAGCTTCCGGGACCAAACAGATACGCAGTATTTT. The chain links TRBV7-2 to TRBJ2-3; D is possibly TRBD1 or TRBD2 (5 bases each). The CDR3 runs to 14 residues. The V gene lost 3 bases and the J gene lost 3 bases, with 10 bases spanning the gap. Germline CDR1 SGHTA, CDR2 FQGNSA.

This clone was counted a single time. This chain uses TRBV19 with TRBJ1-2; perhaps TRBD1 as D (5 bases). Germline V gene data show CDR1 as LNHDA and CDR2 as SQIVND (reference sequence). V dropped 7 bases and J dropped 5 bases, with 11 bases sitting between them. The CDR3 extends over 12 amino acids. CDR3 in amino acids: CASTGTGYGYTF. The CDR3 DNA reads as TGTGCCAGTACGGGGACGGGATATGGCTACACCTTC.

V is TRBV7-9 and J is TRBJ1-6; D unresolved. V lost 2 bases and J lost 2, with 13 bases in between. The CDR3 is 17 amino acids. From germline, CDR1 is SEHNR and CDR2 FQNEAQ (reference sequence). DNA for the CDR3: TGTGCCAGCAGCTTAACGTGGGAGTCCACCTATAATTCACCCCTCCACTTT. Translated, it gives CASSLTWESTYNSPLHF.

The rearrangement uses TRBV30 and TRBJ2-4, with 10 bases matching TRBD2. The CDR3 is 15 residues long. Germline V gives CDR1 GTSNPN, CDR2 SVGIG (reference sequence). After removal of 5 bases from V and 5 bases from J, the junction contained 9 bases not matched to a gene. The CDR3 is CAWGKAGGPENIQYF. CDR3 bases: TGTGCCTGGGGGAAAGCGGGAGGGCCAGAAAACATTCAGTACTTC.

V usage is TRBV23-1 and J usage is TRBJ1-5, with 7 bases identical to TRBD1. TRBV23-1 is known as an ORF, though its function is uncertain. V shed 0 bases, J shed 3 bases, and the junction held 5 bases outside the gene matches. The CDR3 length is 16 residues. This chain's CDR3 is CASSQSGQGDNQPQHF. The CDR3 coding sequence is TGCGCCAGCAGTCAATCTGGGCAGGGGGACAATCAGCCCCAGCATTTT.

The genes are TRBV16 and TRBJ2-6, with D hard to call. With 1 base removed from V and 0 bases from J, the gap between germline ends came to 4 bases. Looked up from germline, CDR1 is KGHSY and CDR2 is FQNENV. The CDR3 extends over 15 amino acids. The CDR3 is CASSQLVSGANVLTF. The CDR3 DNA reads TGTGCCAGCAGCCAATTGGTCTCTGGGGCCAACGTCCTGACTTTC.

The chain combines TRBV19 with TRBJ2-1, with 9 bases aligning to TRBD2. In germline, CDR1 is LNHDA, CDR2 SQIVND (reference sequence). Trimming at V came to 6 bases and at J to 0 bases, leaving 12 bases not matched to a gene. This CDR3 is 18 amino acids long. The CDR3 loop is CASSPLLGGGGSYNEQFF. Written as DNA, the CDR3 is TGTGCCAGTAGCCCCCTTTTGGGCGGGGGGGGCTCCTACAATGAGCAGTTCTTC. Supplemented by reference TRBV19 and TRBJ2-1, the full variable domain reads DGGITQSPKYLFRKEGQNVTLSCEQNLNHDAMYWYRQDPGQGLRLIYYSQIVNDFQKGDIAEGYSVSREKKESFPLTVTSAQKNPTAFYLCASSPLLGGGGSYNEQFFGPGTRLTVL.

The chain carries TRBV4-2 and TRBJ2-7, with 7 bases aligning to TRBD1. J gave up 6 bases and V 0 bases, and 8 bases lay outside the gene matches. Germline CDR1 and CDR2: LGHNA and YNFKEQ. This CDR3 comprises 15 residues. The CDR3 loop is CASSQEGTVKAEQYF. DNA of the CDR3: TGTGCCAGCAGCCAAGAAGGGACAGTGAAGGCCGAGCAGTACTTC.

This clone was seen a handful of times. The chain combines TRBV10-3 with TRBJ1-5; D is ambiguous. Looked up from germline, CDR1 is ENHRY and CDR2 is SYGVKD. The CDR3 loop spans 15 amino acids. Trimming took 0 bases from V and 3 from J, leaving 9 bases between them. The CDR3 loop is CAISESKGSNQPQHF. The CDR3 DNA reads as TGTGCCATCAGTGAGTCGAAAGGTTCCAATCAGCCCCAGCATTTT.

The chain uses TRBV2 and TRBJ2-1; the match to TRBD2 covers 13 bases. This CDR3 comprises 16 residues. V gave up 7 bases and J gave up 6 bases; unmatched junction bases: 9. Per germline, CDR1 SNHLY and CDR2 FYNNEI. The CDR3 here is CASIPGLAGVRNEQFF. CDR3 DNA sequence: TGTGCCAGCATCCCCGGACTAGCGGGGGTGCGCAATGAGCAGTTCTTC.

The chain uses TRBV27 and TRBJ1-5, with D perhaps matching TRBD1 (6 bases). Trimming removed 3 bases from V and 3 bases from J, with 15 bases in between. Germline values: CDR1 MNHEY, CDR2 SMNVEV (reference sequence). The CDR3 is 16 amino acids. The CDR3 region has the DNA TGTGCCAGCAGTTTCACAACAGGGATTCACAATCAGCCCCAGCATTTT. Translating it yields CASSFTTGIHNQPQHF.

The chain links TRBV2 to TRBJ1-5; D remains ambiguous. V was shortened by 4 bases and J by 1 base, with 8 bases between the two germline ends. The germline CDR1 and CDR2 sequences are SNHLY and FYNNEI. The CDR3 runs 14 residues. CDR3 protein: CASSVDRSNQPQHF. The DNA of the CDR3 is TGTGCCAGCAGTGTTGATAGGAGCAATCAGCCCCAGCATTTT. Full variable domain (missing parts from reference TRBV2 and TRBJ1-5): EPEVTQTPSHQVTQMGQEVILRCVPISNHLYFYWYRQILGQKVEFLVSFYNNEISEKSEIFDDQFSVERPDGSNFTLKIRSTKLEDSAMYFCASSVDRSNQPQHFGDGTRLSIL.

The rearrangement uses TRBV5-1 and TRBJ1-1; D gene ambiguous. Trimming took 0 bases from V and 1 from J, leaving 7 bases between them. Germline V gene data show CDR1 as SGHRS and CDR2 as YFSETQ. CDR3 length: 14 amino acids. The CDR3 region has the DNA TGCGCCAGCAGCTTGGGTGCCACGAACACTGAAGCTTTCTTT. Amino acid sequence: CASSLGATNTEAFF.

This chain uses TRBV11-2 with TRBJ2-3; possibly TRBD2 for D (5 bases). The CDR3 is 17 amino acids. V was clipped by 1 base and J by 1 base, with 15 bases between them. The germline V gene has CDR1 SGHAT and CDR2 FQNNGV. CDR3 residues: CASSLGAPYGGTDTQYF. The CDR3 nucleotides are TGTGCCAGCAGCTTAGGAGCTCCATACGGGGGCACAGATACGCAGTATTTT.

The rearrangement joins TRBV9 to TRBJ2-3; D remains unclear. The CDR3 has 15 residues. Per germline, CDR1 SGDLS and CDR2 YYNGEE. V gave up 2 bases and J gave up 6 bases, with 16 bases separating them. The CDR3 bases are TGTGCCAGCAGCGTGGCCACTGATAGGTGGGATACGCAGTATTTT. Protein: CASSVATDRWDTQYF. Full variable domain (rest looked up from reference TRBV9 and TRBJ2-3): DSGVTQTPKHLITATGQRVTLRCSPRSGDLSVYWYQQSLDQGLQFLIQYYNGEERAKGNILERFSAQQFPDLHSELNLSSLELGDSALYFCASSVATDRWDTQYFGPGTRLTVL.

J is TRBJ1-5 and V is TRBV9; a possible D gene is TRBD1 (6 bases). This CDR3 region has 16 residues. Germline CDR1 reads SGDLS; CDR2 reads YYNGEE. Trimming removed 1 base at V and 1 base at J, with 12 bases between. The CDR3 coding sequence is TGTGCCAGCAGCGTATCTCCAGGGGCCAGCAATCAGCCCCAGCATTTT. Amino acids: CASSVSPGASNQPQHF.

This chain uses TRBV18 with TRBJ2-2; tentatively, D is TRBD2 (6 bases). Germline values: CDR1 KGHSH, CDR2 LQKENI. The CDR3 is 16 residues long. The V gene lost 6 bases and the J gene lost 3 bases, with 17 bases spanning the gap. CDR3 DNA sequence: TGTGCCAGCTCCGAGGTGGGCAGGAGGGACACCGGGGAGCTGTTTTTT. Translating it yields CASSEVGRRDTGELFF.

This chain connects TRBV4-3 to TRBJ2-5, with TRBD2 matching 12 bases. The V segment lost 0 bases and the J segment 5 bases; nucleotides outside the gene matches: 7. From germline, CDR1 is LGHNA and CDR2 YSLEER. This CDR3 contains 17 residues. The CDR3, as DNA: TGCGCCAGCAGCCAAGATCTAGCGGGAGGGCTGGGGGAGACCCAGTACTTC. Protein: CASSQDLAGGLGETQYF.

The chain employs TRBV6-1 and TRBJ2-3, with 7 positions matching TRBD2. CDR1 and CDR2 from the germline V gene are MNHNS and SASEGT. Germline trimming cut 7 bases from V and 2 bases from J; bases unmatched to any gene: 6. The CDR3 covers 14 residues. The CDR3 sequence: CASIGLAATDTQYF. In DNA, the CDR3 is TGTGCCAGCATCGGCCTAGCGGCCACAGATACGCAGTATTTT.